The 5 T cell receptor beta chains below were found in one sample sequenced in a study of T cell repertoires in cytomegalovirus infection. These receptors have no identified antigens. A single record per CDR3 protein comes from TCRdb applying MiXCR to the reads. The sample includes approximately 110,000 distinct CDR3 sequences, 35% to 50% seen only once; the top ten take around 74%. The sample was CD8+ T cells from cultured PBMCs, taken from culture after CMV antigen stimulation. The receptors originated from a human donor in good health (CMV status not recorded). Some clones in this sample may be carry-over from other donors' samples.

CDR3 sequence: CASSSGGPQETQYF. DNA for the CDR3: TGTGCCAGCAGTTCGGGCGGCCCACAAGAGACCCAGTACTTC. The chain combines TRBV28 with TRBJ2-5, with D unclear. This CDR3 has 14 amino acids. V gave up 4 bases and J gave up 2 bases, with 11 bases separating them. CDR1 and CDR2 from the germline V gene are MDHEN and SYDVKM.

The chain recombines TRBV12-3 or TRBV12-4 with TRBJ2-1; TRBD2 aligns across 13 bases. V gave up 5 bases and J gave up 7 bases; unmatched junction bases: 5. The CDR3 contains 15 residues. This CDR3 reads CASSILAGGPNEQFF. CDR3 nucleotide sequence: TGTGCCAGCAGTATACTAGCGGGGGGGCCGAATGAGCAGTTCTTC.

The chain carries TRBV4-1 and TRBJ2-5; the D is unclear. Trimming shortened V by 0 bases and J by 2 bases, and 4 bases separated the two germline ends. The CDR3 contains 13 residues. The germline V gene has CDR1 MGHRA and CDR2 YSYEKL. CDR3 nucleotides: TGCGCCAGCAGCCAAGAGGAACAAGAGACCCAGTACTTC. This gives the protein CASSQEEQETQYF.

This chain joins TRBV19 and TRBJ2-1; D unresolved. CDR1 and CDR2 from the germline V gene are LNHDA and SQIVND (reference sequence). There are 13 residues in the CDR3. The ends were cut back, 7 bases at V and 10 bases at J, with 17 bases in the middle. The CDR3 DNA follows: TGTGCCAGTATTGAGGCCCCCTTAGGGGAGCAGTTCTTC. Translated, it gives CASIEAPLGEQFF.

A word on this clonotype: One junction end does not reproduce the germline sequence, and a read error may be involved. This chain uses TRBV5-1 with TRBJ2-2, with 10 bases identical to TRBD2. The CDR3 extends over 18 amino acids. Germline V CDR1 and CDR2: SGHRS, YFSETQ. CDR3 residues: CASTLALAGAQFPGELFF. In DNA form, the CDR3 reads TGCGCCAGCACCTTGGCGCTAGCGGGGGCCCAATTCCCCGGGGAGCTGTTTTTT.